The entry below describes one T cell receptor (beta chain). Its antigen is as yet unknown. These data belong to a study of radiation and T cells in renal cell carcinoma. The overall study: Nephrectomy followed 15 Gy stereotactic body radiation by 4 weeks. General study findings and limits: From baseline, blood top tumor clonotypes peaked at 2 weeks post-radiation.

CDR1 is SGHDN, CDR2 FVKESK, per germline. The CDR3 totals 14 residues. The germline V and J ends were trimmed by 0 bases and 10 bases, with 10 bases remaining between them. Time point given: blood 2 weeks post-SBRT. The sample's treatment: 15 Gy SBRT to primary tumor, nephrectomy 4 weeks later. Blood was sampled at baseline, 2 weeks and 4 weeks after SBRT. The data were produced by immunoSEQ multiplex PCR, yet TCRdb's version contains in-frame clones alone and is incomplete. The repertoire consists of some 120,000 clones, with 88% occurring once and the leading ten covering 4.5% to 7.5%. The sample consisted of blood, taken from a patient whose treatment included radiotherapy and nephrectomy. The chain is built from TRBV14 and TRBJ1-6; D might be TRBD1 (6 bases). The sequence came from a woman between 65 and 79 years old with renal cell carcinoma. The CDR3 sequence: CASSQETGNSPLHF. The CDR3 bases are TGTGCCAGCAGCCAAGAGACAGGAAACTCACCCCTCCACTTT.